These 15 T cell receptor beta chains originate from one sample sequenced in a study of Tregs in tolerant kidney transplant recipients. Method: immunoSEQ multiplex PCR; TCRdb's copy keeps in-frame clones and lacks some. Here the sample spans tens of thousands of clones, around 90% being singletons. The sample taken for sequencing was CD8+ T cells from blood. The receptors come from a human donor in good health.

This chain connects TRBV6-5 to TRBJ1-1, with a tentative D call TRBD1 (5 bases). The CDR3 runs 14 residues. The germline gives CDR1 MNHEY, CDR2 SVGAGI. Trimming removed 4 bases from V and 4 bases from J, with 13 bases in between. The CDR3 DNA is TGTGCCAGCAGTTGGGCGGGGGTTGGCACTGAAGCTTTCTTT. Amino acids: CASSWAGVGTEAFF.

This clone has a single count. CDR3 sequence reads: CASSLLTGGELAVLGEQYF. CDR3 DNA sequence: TGTGCCAGCAGTTTATTGACAGGGGGCGAGTTAGCGGTCCTGGGCGAGCAGTACTTC. This rearrangement joins TRBV27 to TRBJ2-7, with TRBD1 matching 10 bases. J gave up 6 bases and V 1 base, and 18 bases lay outside the gene matches. CDR3 length: 19 residues. Germline CDR1 is MNHEY and CDR2 is SMNVEV (reference sequence).

To note about this clone: The sample has other DNA sequences that encode this CDR3 too. The J gene is TRBJ1-4, the V gene TRBV19; tentative D call: TRBD1 (5 bases). Germline CDR1 reads LNHDA; CDR2 reads SQIVND (reference sequence). V was cut by 3 bases and J by 0 bases, with 8 bases left in between. This CDR3 has 15 amino acids. CDR3 residues: CASSIGTATNEKLFF. CDR3 in DNA: TGTGCCAGTAGTATCGGGACCGCAACTAATGAAAAACTGTTTTTT.

The genes are TRBV6-5 and TRBJ2-2, with D unresolved. The CDR3 covers 15 residues. Germline V gene lookup returns CDR1 MNHEY and CDR2 SVGAGI. Trimming removed 5 bases from V and 3 bases from J, with 13 bases in between. CDR3: CASSAEIFDTGELFF. CDR3 coding DNA: TGTGCCAGCAGTGCGGAGATCTTTGACACCGGGGAGCTGTTTTTT.

The chain employs TRBV5-5 and TRBJ2-1; weak D call: TRBD2 (6 bases). V lost 4 bases, J lost 6 bases, and 23 bases lay in between. The CDR3 totals 17 residues. Per germline, CDR1 SGHKS and CDR2 YYEKEE (reference sequence). The CDR3 protein is CASSPSTGGVTINEQFF. The CDR3, as DNA: TGTGCCAGCAGCCCATCCACCGGCGGGGTTACTATCAATGAGCAGTTCTTC.

CDR3 region: CASSEGPDRAEKLFF. CDR3 nucleotides: TGTGCCAGCAGTGAAGGACCTGACAGGGCCGAAAAACTGTTTTTT. This rearrangement joins TRBV6-1 to TRBJ1-4, with 7 nucleotides matching TRBD1. Germline CDR1 reads MNHNS; CDR2 reads SASEGT. Trimming took 1 base from V and 8 from J; bases not matched to a gene: 7. The CDR3 has 15 residues.

The genes are TRBV19 and TRBJ2-1; D is undetermined. The germline V and J ends were trimmed by 1 base and 1 base, with 8 bases remaining between them. Germline assignment: CDR1 LNHDA and CDR2 SQIVND (reference sequence). The CDR3 has 15 amino acids. The CDR3 loop reads CASSIAGSSYNEQFF. DNA for the CDR3: TGTGCCAGTAGTATAGCCGGTAGTTCCTACAATGAGCAGTTCTTC. The full variable domain, its missing parts supplied by reference TRBV19 and TRBJ2-1, is DGGITQSPKYLFRKEGQNVTLSCEQNLNHDAMYWYRQDPGQGLRLIYYSQIVNDFQKGDIAEGYSVSREKKESFPLTVTSAQKNPTAFYLCASSIAGSSYNEQFFGPGTRLTVL.

This chain uses TRBV9 with TRBJ2-7; 7 bases align to TRBD1. The CDR3 has 14 residues. The trim removed 2 bases at V and 6 bases at J, leaving 8 bases unmatched. Germline CDR1 is SGDLS and CDR2 is YYNGEE. CDR3 DNA: TGTGCCAGCAGCGTTGGGCAGGGGGTATCCGAGCAGTACTTC. Translation gives CASSVGQGVSEQYF.

The V gene is TRBV7-8, the J gene TRBJ2-3; 8 positions match TRBD2. The ends lost 4 bases at V and 0 bases at J; junction bases unmatched: 6. The CDR3 is 16 residues long. From germline, CDR1 is SGHVS and CDR2 FQNEAQ. The CDR3 spells CASSSRVAGSTDTQYF. The CDR3 region has the DNA TGTGCCAGCAGCTCCCGGGTAGCGGGAAGCACAGATACGCAGTATTTT. The variable domain in full, with the rest retrieved from reference TRBV7-8 and TRBJ2-3, is GAGVSQSPRYKVAKRGQDVALRCDPISGHVSLFWYQQALGQGPEFLTYFQNEAQLDKSGLPSDRFFAERPEGSVSTLKIQRTQQEDSAVYLCASSSRVAGSTDTQYFGPGTRLTVL.

On this clone: One junction end disagrees with the germline gene, perhaps due to a read error. The J gene is TRBJ2-7, the V gene TRBV15; either TRBD1 or TRBD2 may supply D (5 bases each). Germline CDR1 and CDR2: LNHNV and YYDKDF (reference sequence). The CDR3 is made up of 17 amino acids. CDR3 bases: TGTGCCACCAGCCGAGAGACTAAACGGGGCTACAGTGGCGAGCAGTACTTC. Its protein product is CATSRETKRGYSGEQYF.

The genes are TRBV27 and TRBJ2-2; 7 positions match TRBD1. V lost 4 bases, J lost 3 bases, and 2 bases stayed unmatched. Germline V gene lookup returns CDR1 MNHEY and CDR2 SMNVEV (reference sequence). There are 14 residues in the CDR3. Here the CDR3 DNA reads TGTGCCAGCAGTTGGGGACAGTACACCGGGGAGCTGTTTTTT. Protein sequence: CASSWGQYTGELFF.

The chain recombines TRBV9 with TRBJ2-2; perhaps TRBD2 as D (5 bases). The CDR3 spans 13 residues. Trimming left V 6 bases short and J 4 bases short, with 10 bases between. Germline V gene lookup returns CDR1 SGDLS and CDR2 YYNGEE. The DNA of the CDR3 is TGTGCCAGCACCCCGGGGAGCACCGGGGAGCTGTTTTTT. It specifies CASTPGSTGELFF. Filled out from reference TRBV9 and TRBJ2-2, the complete variable domain reads DSGVTQTPKHLITATGQRVTLRCSPRSGDLSVYWYQQSLDQGLQFLIQYYNGEERAKGNILERFSAQQFPDLHSELNLSSLELGDSALYFCASTPGSTGELFFGEGSRLTVL.

The rearrangement joins TRBV7-9 to TRBJ1-1; the match to TRBD1 covers 7 bases. The CDR3 totals 15 residues. The trim removed 4 bases at V and 3 bases at J, leaving 8 bases unmatched. Per the germline V gene, CDR1 is SEHNR and CDR2 is FQNEAQ (reference sequence). CDR3 sequence (DNA): TGTGCCAGCAGCTCAAGGACAGGATGGGACACTGAAGCTTTCTTT. Amino acid sequence: CASSSRTGWDTEAFF. Together with reference TRBV7-9 and TRBJ1-1, the CDR3 gives the full variable domain: DTGVSQNPRHKITKRGQNVTFRCDPISEHNRLYWYRQTLGQGPEFLTYFQNEAQLEKSRLLSDRFSAERPKGSFSTLEIQRTEQGDSAMYLCASSSRTGWDTEAFFGQGTRLTVV.

The V and J genes are TRBV7-9 and TRBJ2-5, with 8 bases matching TRBD2. With 8 bases clipped from V and 2 bases from J, the junction kept 10 bases outside the gene matches. CDR1 and CDR2 from the germline V gene are SEHNR and FQNEAQ (reference sequence). This CDR3 spans 15 amino acids. The CDR3 sequence: CASAETTSDQETQYF. The CDR3 bases are TGTGCCAGCGCAGAGACGACTAGCGATCAAGAGACCCAGTACTTC. Full variable domain (outside the CDR3, taken from reference TRBV7-9 and TRBJ2-5): DTGVSQNPRHKITKRGQNVTFRCDPISEHNRLYWYRQTLGQGPEFLTYFQNEAQLEKSRLLSDRFSAERPKGSFSTLEIQRTEQGDSAMYLCASAETTSDQETQYFGPGTRLLVL.

This clone was recorded only once. The chain links TRBV5-1 to TRBJ1-5; possible D gene TRBD1, 5 bases. Trimming shortened V by 4 bases and J by 4 bases, and 15 bases separated the two germline ends. CDR1 is SGHRS and CDR2 is YFSETQ in the germline V gene. The CDR3 extends over 15 amino acids. This chain's CDR3 is CASSPPTASNQPQHF. CDR3 nucleotide sequence: TGCGCCAGCAGCCCGCCGACAGCCTCTAATCAGCCCCAGCATTTT.